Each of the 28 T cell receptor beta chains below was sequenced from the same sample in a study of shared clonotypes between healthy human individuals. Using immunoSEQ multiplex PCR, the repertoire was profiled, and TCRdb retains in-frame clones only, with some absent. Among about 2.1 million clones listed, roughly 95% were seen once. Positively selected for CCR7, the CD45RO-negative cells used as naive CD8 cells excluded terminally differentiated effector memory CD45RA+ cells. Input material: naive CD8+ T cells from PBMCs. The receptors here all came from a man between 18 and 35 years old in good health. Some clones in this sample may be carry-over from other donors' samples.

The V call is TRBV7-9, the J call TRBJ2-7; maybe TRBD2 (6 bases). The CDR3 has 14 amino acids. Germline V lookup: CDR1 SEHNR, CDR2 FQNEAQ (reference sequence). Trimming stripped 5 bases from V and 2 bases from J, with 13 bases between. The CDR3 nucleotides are TGTGCCAGCAGCCTGCCGGGGGAAACCTACGAGCAGTACTTC. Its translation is CASSLPGETYEQYF.

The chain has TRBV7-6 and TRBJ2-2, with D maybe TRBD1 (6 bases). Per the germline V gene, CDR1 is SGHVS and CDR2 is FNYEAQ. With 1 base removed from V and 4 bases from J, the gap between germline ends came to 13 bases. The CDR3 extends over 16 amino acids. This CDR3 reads CASSLGQGLLTGELFF. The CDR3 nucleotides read TGTGCCAGCAGCTTAGGGCAGGGGTTGCTCACCGGGGAGCTGTTTTTT.

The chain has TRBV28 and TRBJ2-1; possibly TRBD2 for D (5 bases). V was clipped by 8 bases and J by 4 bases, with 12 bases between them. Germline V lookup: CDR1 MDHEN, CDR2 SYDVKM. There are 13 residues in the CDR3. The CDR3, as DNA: TGTGCCAGCCGGGAACCTTTTTACAATGAGCAGTTCTTC. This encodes CASREPFYNEQFF.

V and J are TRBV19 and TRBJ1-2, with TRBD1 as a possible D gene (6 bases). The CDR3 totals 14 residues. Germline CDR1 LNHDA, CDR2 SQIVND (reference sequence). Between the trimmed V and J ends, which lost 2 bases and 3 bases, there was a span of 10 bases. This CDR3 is CASSIRGSYYGYTF. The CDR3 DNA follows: TGTGCCAGTAGTATAAGGGGGTCCTACTATGGCTACACCTTC.

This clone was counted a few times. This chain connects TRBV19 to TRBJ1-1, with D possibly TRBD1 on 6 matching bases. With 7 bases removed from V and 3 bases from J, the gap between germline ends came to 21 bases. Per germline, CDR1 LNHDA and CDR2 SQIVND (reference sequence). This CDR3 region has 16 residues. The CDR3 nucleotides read TGTGCCAGTACCTTTCGAAGGGGGAGGTCGGACACTGAAGCTTTCTTT. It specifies CASTFRRGRSDTEAFF.

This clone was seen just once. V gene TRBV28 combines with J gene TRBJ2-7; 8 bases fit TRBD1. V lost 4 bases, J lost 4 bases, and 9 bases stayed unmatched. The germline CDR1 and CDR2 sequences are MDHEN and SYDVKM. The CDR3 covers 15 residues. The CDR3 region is CASSWLRQGAYEQYF. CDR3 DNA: TGTGCCAGCAGTTGGCTCCGGCAGGGGGCATACGAGCAGTACTTC. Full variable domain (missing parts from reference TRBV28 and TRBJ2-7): DVKVTQSSRYLVKRTGEKVFLECVQDMDHENMFWYRQDPGLGLRLIYFSYDVKMKEKGDIPEGYSVSREKKERFSLILESASTNQTSMYLCASSWLRQGAYEQYFGPGTRLTVT.

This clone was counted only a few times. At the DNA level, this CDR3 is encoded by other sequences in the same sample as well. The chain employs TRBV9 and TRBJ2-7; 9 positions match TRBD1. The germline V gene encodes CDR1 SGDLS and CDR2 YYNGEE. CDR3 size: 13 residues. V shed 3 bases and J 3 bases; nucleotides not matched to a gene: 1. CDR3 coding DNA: TGTGCCAGCAGCGGGGGACAGGGCTACGAGCAGTACTTC. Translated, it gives CASSGGQGYEQYF.

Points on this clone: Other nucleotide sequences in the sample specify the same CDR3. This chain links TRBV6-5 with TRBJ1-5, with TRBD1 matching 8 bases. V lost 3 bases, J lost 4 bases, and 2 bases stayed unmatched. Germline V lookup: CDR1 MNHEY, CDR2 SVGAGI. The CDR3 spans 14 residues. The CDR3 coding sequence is TGTGCCAGCAGTTATGACAGGGGAAATCAGCCCCAGCATTTT. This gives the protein CASSYDRGNQPQHF.

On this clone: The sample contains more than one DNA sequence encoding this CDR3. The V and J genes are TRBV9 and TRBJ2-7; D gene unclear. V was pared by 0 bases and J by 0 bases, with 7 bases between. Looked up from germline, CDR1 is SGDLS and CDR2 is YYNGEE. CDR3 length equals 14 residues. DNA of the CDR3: TGTGCCAGCAGCGTAGGAGCAGACTCCTACGAGCAGTACTTC. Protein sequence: CASSVGADSYEQYF.

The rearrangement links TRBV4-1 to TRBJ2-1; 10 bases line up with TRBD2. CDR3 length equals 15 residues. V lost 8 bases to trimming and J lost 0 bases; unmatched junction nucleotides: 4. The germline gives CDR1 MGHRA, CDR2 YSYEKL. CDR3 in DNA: TGCGCCAGCGCCTTAGCGGGGGGCTCCTACAATGAGCAGTTCTTC. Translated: CASALAGGSYNEQFF.

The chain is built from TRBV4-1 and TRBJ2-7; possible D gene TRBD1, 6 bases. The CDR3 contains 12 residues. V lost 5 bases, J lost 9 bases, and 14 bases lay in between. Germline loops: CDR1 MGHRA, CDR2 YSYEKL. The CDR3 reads CASSGGLLGQYF. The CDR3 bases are TGCGCCAGCAGCGGGGGCCTCCTGGGGCAGTACTTC.

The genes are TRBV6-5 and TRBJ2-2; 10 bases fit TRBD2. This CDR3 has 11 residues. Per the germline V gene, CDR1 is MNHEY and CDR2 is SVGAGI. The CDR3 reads CSSGSPGELFF. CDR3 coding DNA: TGTTCTAGCGGGAGTCCCGGGGAGCTGTTTTTT.

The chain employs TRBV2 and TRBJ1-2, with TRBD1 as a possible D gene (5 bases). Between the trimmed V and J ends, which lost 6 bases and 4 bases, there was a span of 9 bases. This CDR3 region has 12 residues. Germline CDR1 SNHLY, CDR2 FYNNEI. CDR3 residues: CASRQTAYGYTF. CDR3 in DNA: TGTGCCAGCAGGCAGACAGCCTATGGCTACACCTTC. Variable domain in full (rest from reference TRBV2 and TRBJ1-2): EPEVTQTPSHQVTQMGQEVILRCVPISNHLYFYWYRQILGQKVEFLVSFYNNEISEKSEIFDDQFSVERPDGSNFTLKIRSTKLEDSAMYFCASRQTAYGYTFGSGTRLTVV.

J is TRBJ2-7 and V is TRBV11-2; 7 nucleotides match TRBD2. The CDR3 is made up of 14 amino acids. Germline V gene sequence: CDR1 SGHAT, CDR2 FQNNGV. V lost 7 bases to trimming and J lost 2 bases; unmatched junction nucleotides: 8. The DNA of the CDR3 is TGTGCCAGCACCCACCGGGGACTAACCTACGAGCAGTACTTC. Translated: CASTHRGLTYEQYF.

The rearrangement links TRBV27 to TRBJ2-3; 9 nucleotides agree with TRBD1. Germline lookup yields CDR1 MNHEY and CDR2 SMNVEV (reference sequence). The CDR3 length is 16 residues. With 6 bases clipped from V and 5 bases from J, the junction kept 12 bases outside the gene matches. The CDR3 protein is CASRPHRGPMGDTQYF. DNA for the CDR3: TGTGCCAGCAGACCGCACAGGGGGCCAATGGGAGATACGCAGTATTTT.

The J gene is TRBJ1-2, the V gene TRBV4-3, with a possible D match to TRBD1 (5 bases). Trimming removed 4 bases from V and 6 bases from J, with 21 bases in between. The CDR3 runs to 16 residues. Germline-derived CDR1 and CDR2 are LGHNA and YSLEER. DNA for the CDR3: TGCGCCAGCAGCCCGAAGGAATCCAGGACATTAAATGGCTACACCTTC. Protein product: CASSPKESRTLNGYTF.

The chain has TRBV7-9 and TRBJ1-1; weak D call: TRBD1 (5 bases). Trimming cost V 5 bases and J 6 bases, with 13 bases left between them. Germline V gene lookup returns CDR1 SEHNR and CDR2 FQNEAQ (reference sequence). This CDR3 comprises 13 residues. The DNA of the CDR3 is TGTGCCAGCAGCCAGTCGGGGGTCGCTGAAGCTTTCTTT. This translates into CASSQSGVAEAFF. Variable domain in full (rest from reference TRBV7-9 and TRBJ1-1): DTGVSQNPRHKITKRGQNVTFRCDPISEHNRLYWYRQTLGQGPEFLTYFQNEAQLEKSRLLSDRFSAERPKGSFSTLEIQRTEQGDSAMYLCASSQSGVAEAFFGQGTRLTVV.

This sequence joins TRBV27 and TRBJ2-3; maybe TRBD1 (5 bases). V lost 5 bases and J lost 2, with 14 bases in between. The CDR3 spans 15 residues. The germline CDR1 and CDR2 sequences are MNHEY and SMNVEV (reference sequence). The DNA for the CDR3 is TGTGCCAGCAGTCCGAAGACAGCACTCACAGATACGCAGTATTTT. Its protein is CASSPKTALTDTQYF.

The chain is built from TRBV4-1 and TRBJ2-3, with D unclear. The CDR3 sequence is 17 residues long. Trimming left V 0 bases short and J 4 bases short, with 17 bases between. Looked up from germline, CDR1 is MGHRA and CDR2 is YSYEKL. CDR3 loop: CASSQDITHSGADTQYF. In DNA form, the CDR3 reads TGCGCCAGCAGCCAAGATATTACGCACAGTGGCGCAGATACGCAGTATTTT.

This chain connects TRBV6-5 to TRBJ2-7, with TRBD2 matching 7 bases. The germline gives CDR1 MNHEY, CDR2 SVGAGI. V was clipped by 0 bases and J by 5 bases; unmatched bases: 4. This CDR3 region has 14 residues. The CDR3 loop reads CASSYSGGVHEQYF. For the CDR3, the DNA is TGTGCCAGCAGTTACTCGGGAGGGGTCCACGAGCAGTACTTC.

The CDR3 loop is CSFSLADLYQETQYF. DNA of the CDR3: TGCAGCTTTAGCCTAGCGGACCTGTACCAAGAGACCCAGTACTTC. The genes are TRBV29-1 and TRBJ2-5; 7 positions match TRBD2. This CDR3 is built from 15 residues. V dropped 8 bases and J dropped 0; count of bases not matched to a gene: 12. Germline CDR1 SQVTM, CDR2 ANQGSEA.

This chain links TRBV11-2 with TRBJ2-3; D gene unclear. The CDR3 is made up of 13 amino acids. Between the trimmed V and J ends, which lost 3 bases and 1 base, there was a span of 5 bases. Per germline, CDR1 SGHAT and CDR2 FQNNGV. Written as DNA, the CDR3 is TGTGCCAGCAGCTTCGGCGGCACAGATACGCAGTATTTT. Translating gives CASSFGGTDTQYF. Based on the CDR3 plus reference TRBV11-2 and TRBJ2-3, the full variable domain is EAGVAQSPRYKIIEKRQSVAFWCNPISGHATLYWYQQILGQGPKLLIQFQNNGVVDDSQLPKDRFSAERLKGVDSTLKIQPAKLEDSAVYLCASSFGGTDTQYFGPGTRLTVL.

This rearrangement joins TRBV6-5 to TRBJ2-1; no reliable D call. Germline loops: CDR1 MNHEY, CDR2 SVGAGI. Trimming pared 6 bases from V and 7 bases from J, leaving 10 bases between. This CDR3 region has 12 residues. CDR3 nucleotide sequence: TGTGCCAGCAGGACTCGGGTGAATGAGCAGTTCTTC. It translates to CASRTRVNEQFF.

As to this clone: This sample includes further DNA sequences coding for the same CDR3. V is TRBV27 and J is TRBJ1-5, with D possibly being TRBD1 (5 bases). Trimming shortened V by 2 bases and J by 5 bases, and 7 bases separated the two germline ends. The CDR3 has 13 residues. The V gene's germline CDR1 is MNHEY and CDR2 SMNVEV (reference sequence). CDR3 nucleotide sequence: TGTGCCAGCAGTTTAGGGGGGGATCAGCCCCAGCATTTT. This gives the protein CASSLGGDQPQHF.

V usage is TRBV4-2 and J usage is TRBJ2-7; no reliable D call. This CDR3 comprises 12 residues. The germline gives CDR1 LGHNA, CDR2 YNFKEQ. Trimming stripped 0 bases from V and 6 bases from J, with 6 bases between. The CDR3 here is CASSQDLAEQYF. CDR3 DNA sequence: TGTGCCAGCAGCCAAGATCTCGCCGAGCAGTACTTC.

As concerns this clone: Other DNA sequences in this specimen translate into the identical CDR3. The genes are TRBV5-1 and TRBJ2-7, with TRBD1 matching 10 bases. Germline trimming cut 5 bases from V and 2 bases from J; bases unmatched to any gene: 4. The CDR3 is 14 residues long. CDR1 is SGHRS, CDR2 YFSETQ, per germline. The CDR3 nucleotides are TGCGCCAGCAGTTACGGGACAGGGGCCTACGAGCAGTACTTC. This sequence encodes CASSYGTGAYEQYF.

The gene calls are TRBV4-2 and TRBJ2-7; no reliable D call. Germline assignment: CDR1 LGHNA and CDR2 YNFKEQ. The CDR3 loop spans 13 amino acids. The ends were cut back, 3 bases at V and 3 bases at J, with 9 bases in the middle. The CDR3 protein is CASSQSWGYEQYF. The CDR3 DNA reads TGTGCCAGCAGCCAGTCCTGGGGCTACGAGCAGTACTTC.

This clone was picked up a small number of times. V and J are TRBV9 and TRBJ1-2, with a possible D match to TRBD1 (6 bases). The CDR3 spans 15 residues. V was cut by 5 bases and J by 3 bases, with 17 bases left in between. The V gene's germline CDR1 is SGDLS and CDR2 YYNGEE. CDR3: CASSAPQGNHYGYTF. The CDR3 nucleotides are TGTGCCAGCAGTGCCCCTCAGGGGAATCACTATGGCTACACCTTC.